This note documents a single T cell receptor (beta chain) sequence. The sample belongs to a study of blood T cell repertoires in COVID-19. Study-wide context: Acute and convalescent COVID-19 samples came from the United States, Italy and Spain. T cells, B-cell-depleted T cells, or PBMCs supplied cDNA or gDNA.

As handled by the study authors: Counts of nucleated cells, estimated from reference gene primer amplification, were obtained. Produced via immunoSEQ multiplex PCR; TCRdb's table is partial and in-frame only. V, J and clone size are taken as reported in that table, and D and trimming were inferred from the DNA itself. The table records just under 80,000 clones, around four fifths of them present only once. Germline lookup yields CDR1 SGHDT and CDR2 YYEEEE. The germline V and J ends were trimmed by 0 bases and 3 bases, with 8 bases remaining between them. This CDR3 is built from 14 residues. Source material: peripheral blood. The TCR was taken from a human donor in a cohort sampled during active COVID-19. This sequence joins TRBV5-6 and TRBJ2-3, with D tentatively TRBD1 (6 bases). CDR3 nucleotides: TGTGCCAGCAGCTTGGCTCAGGGGACAGATACGCAGTATTTT. This codes for CASSLAQGTDTQYF. Filled out from reference TRBV5-6 and TRBJ2-3, the complete variable domain reads DAGVTQSPTHLIKTRGQQVTLRCSPKSGHDTVSWYQQALGQGPQFIFQYYEEEERQRGNFPDRFSGHQFPNYSSELNVNALLLGDSALYLCASSLAQGTDTQYFGPGTRLTVL.